The 14 T cell receptor beta chains below come from one sample, sequenced in a study of tumor-infiltrating lymphocytes in primary liver carcinoma. Starting material for RNA and DNA co-extraction consisted of roughly 18-34 mg of unsorted bulk tissue. Constant-region priming of around 530 ng total RNA yielded TCR beta cDNA. Slightly modified ARM-PCR, run as three nested multiplex PCR rounds, produced the TCR beta libraries. TRBV1-TRBV30 forward and Cbeta reverse primers drove the first two approximately 10-cycle rounds. TCRdb called the multiplex PCR reads again in MiXCR, with one record for every CDR3 protein. This table holds around 100,000 distinct CDR3 sequences, 55% to 70% found once. Sequenced sample: liver tumor tissue from sampling region 5. The subset here: tumor region T5, tumor centre. The origin of the receptors is a woman aged 55-69 years with primary liver carcinoma and hepatitis B virus infection.

Worth noting for this clonotype: One end of the junction does not line up with germline, which may come from a read error. V is TRBV11-3 and J is TRBJ2-3; no reliable D call. CDR3 length: 12 residues. Germline V CDR1 and CDR2: SGHNT, YENEEA. DNA for the CDR3: TGTGCCAGCAGACCGTTCTGCGATACGCAATATTTT. This encodes CASRPFCDTQYF.

This clonotype was detected only a few times. The chain links TRBV18 to TRBJ1-6, with unresolved D. This CDR3 region has 17 residues. The germline CDR1 and CDR2 sequences are KGHSH and LQKENI. Trimming took 0 bases from V and 12 from J, leaving 21 bases between them. The CDR3 DNA reads TGTGCCAGCTCACCACCTAATACGGGTCATAGCATGGGACCCCTCCACTTT. It encodes CASSPPNTGHSMGPLHF.

This clonotype was counted at least ten times. V and J are TRBV28 and TRBJ2-7; D perhaps matches TRBD2 (6 bases). This CDR3 is 15 amino acids long. The germline CDR1 and CDR2 sequences are MDHEN and SYDVKM. Trimming pared 2 bases from V and 3 bases from J, leaving 14 bases between. The CDR3 coding sequence is TGTGCCAGCAGTTTAGGAGGGGCGGGTAGCTACGAGCAGTACTTC. Translation: CASSLGGAGSYEQYF.

As for this clonotype: At one end the junction does not follow the germline gene, possibly because of a read error. This chain links TRBV11-2 with TRBJ2-2; 11 bases line up with TRBD2. Germline CDR1 is SGHAT and CDR2 is FQNNGV. This CDR3 has 15 residues. CDR3 coding DNA: TGCGCCAGCAGTTCGACTAGCGGGATTGCCGGGGACCTCTTTTTT. This encodes CASSSTSGIAGDLFF.

This clonotype was seen only once. Germline and junction disagree at one end, which may indicate a read error. This chain joins TRBV11-3 and TRBJ1-2; D gene unclear. CDR1 is SGHNT and CDR2 is YENEEA in the germline V gene. CDR3 length: 14 residues. CDR3 protein: CAGSLATFLNGYTF. The CDR3 region has the DNA TGTGCCGGCAGCTTAGCGACGTTTCTTAATGGCTACACCTTC.

On this clonotype: One junction end does not reproduce the germline sequence, and a read error may be involved. The rearrangement uses TRBV6-5 and TRBJ2-3; a possible D gene is TRBD1 (5 bases). The CDR3 totals 14 residues. Germline CDR1 MNHEY, CDR2 SVGAGI. The CDR3 here is CARSLGVTQDTQYF. The CDR3 nucleotides read TGTGCCAGGAGTTTAGGGGTTACTCAAGACACGCAGTATTTT.

As concerns this clonotype: This is likely a read error, given that the CDR3 carries no conserved phenylalanine or tryptophan at its end. No DNA is shown, since the ends of the CDR3 on it are uncertain; the CDR3 is the one TCRdb lists. The chain combines TRBV11-2 with TRBJ2-7; TRBD1 is the table's D call and was not checked against the DNA. The CDR3 is 14 amino acids long, termini counted. CDR1 is SGHAT and CDR2 is FQNNGV in the germline V gene. The CDR3 loop reads CASSLPSGASEQYL.

Remarks on this clonotype: This clone may be a read error of a much larger clone one base away. The genes are TRBV30 and TRBJ2-1; weak D call: TRBD1 (5 bases). This CDR3 is built from 14 residues. Trimming shortened V by 6 bases and J by 2 bases, and 14 bases separated the two germline ends. Germline-derived CDR1 and CDR2 are GTSNPN and SVGIG (reference sequence). The CDR3 DNA sequence: TGTGCCTGTACTCTGGGGCTAGCCTACAATGAGCAGTTCTTC. Its translation: CACTLGLAYNEQFF.

Turning to this clonotype: A much larger clone differs from this one at a single base, so this may be a read error. The chain uses TRBV10-3 and TRBJ2-7; D call uncertain. Germline V CDR1 and CDR2: ENHRY, SYGVKD. Trimming stripped 2 bases from V and 3 bases from J, with 2 bases between. The CDR3 has 11 amino acids. The CDR3 DNA reads as TGTGCCATCAGTGAGGTCTACGAGCAGTACTTC. Protein: CAISEVYEQYF.

This clonotype appeared once. An end of the junction does not agree with germline; a read error may underlie this. This CDR3 is CARSLNSLDNEQFF. CDR3 nucleotides: TGTGCCAGGAGCTTGAACTCCCTTGACAATGAGCAGTTCTTC. V usage is TRBV5-1 and J usage is TRBJ2-1; D call uncertain. The length of the CDR3 is 14 residues. The V gene's germline CDR1 is SGHRS and CDR2 YFSETQ.

Comments on this clonotype: This could be a read error, since a much larger clone is one nucleotide away. This chain uses TRBV5-1 with TRBJ2-7; maybe TRBD2 (6 bases). Germline-derived CDR1 and CDR2 are SGHRS and YFSETQ. The CDR3 runs 14 residues. DNA for the CDR3: TGCGCCAGCGGCTTCTCCGGGAGCCGAGACGAGCAGTACTTC. Its translation: CASGFSGSRDEQYF.

The chain couples TRBV18 to TRBJ2-3; 8 bases fit TRBD2. V trimming: 5 bases; J trimming: 6 bases; junction bases outside the gene matches: 10. The CDR3 loop spans 15 amino acids. The germline CDR1 and CDR2 sequences are KGHSH and LQKENI. The CDR3 sequence: CASSAAAGDLDTQYF. The CDR3 region has the DNA TGTGCCAGCTCAGCCGCAGCGGGAGACTTGGATACGCAGTATTTT.

V gene TRBV11-3 combines with J gene TRBJ2-2; 10 bases agree with TRBD1. The CDR3 runs 20 residues. V dropped 0 bases and J dropped 5; count of bases not matched to a gene: 15. Germline V gene sequence: CDR1 SGHNT, CDR2 YENEEA. Here the CDR3 DNA reads TGTGCCAGCAGCTTAGATTCCATCGGGACAGGGGCCTTGAAGACCGGGGAGCTGTTTTTT. Translated: CASSLDSIGTGALKTGELFF.

On this clonotype: Mismatch with germline at one junction end may stem from a read error. This CDR3 reads CSVEETANNGYTF. The CDR3 DNA reads as TGCAGCGTCGAAGAGACAGCTAACAATGGTTACACCTTC. The chain is built from TRBV29-1 and TRBJ1-2; TRBD1 is a possible D gene (5 bases). Per germline, CDR1 SQVTM and CDR2 ANQGSEA. The CDR3 loop spans 13 amino acids.